The next 7 T cell receptor beta chains were all read from a single sample in a study of cytomegalovirus exposure and HLA in healthy donors. The PCR ran on 60 Vbeta and 13 Jbeta primers. Here immunoSEQ multiplex PCR was the method, and the copy in TCRdb shows in-frame clones only, minus some. The table has roughly 120,000 clones, around 70% seen once. The material sequenced was PBMCs. Source of these receptors: a man aged 25 to 40 in good health and CMV-seropositive.

V gene TRBV5-1 combines with J gene TRBJ2-7; 8 bases line up with TRBD2. The trim removed 2 bases at V and 2 bases at J, leaving 6 bases unmatched. The germline V gene has CDR1 SGHRS and CDR2 YFSETQ. The CDR3 is 15 residues long. CDR3 sequence reads: CASSFGTSGTYEQYF. The CDR3 coding sequence is TGCGCCAGCAGCTTCGGTACTAGCGGCACCTACGAGCAGTACTTC.

This clone came up a few times. V usage is TRBV5-1 and J usage is TRBJ2-7; 9 positions match TRBD2. V shed 0 bases and J 5 bases; nucleotides not matched to a gene: 12. From germline, CDR1 is SGHRS and CDR2 YFSETQ. There are 17 residues in the CDR3. CDR3 DNA: TGCGCCAGCAGCTTGGAAACTTGGGCGGGAGGGCTACACGAGCAGTACTTC. Translating it yields CASSLETWAGGLHEQYF.

J is TRBJ2-5 and V is TRBV18; weak D call: TRBD2 (6 bases). Germline V lookup: CDR1 KGHSH, CDR2 LQKENI. V was cut by 4 bases and J by 5 bases, with 11 bases left in between. The CDR3 covers 13 residues. In DNA form, the CDR3 reads TGTGCCAGCTCACTCACTCGGGAGGAGACCCAGTACTTC. Protein sequence: CASSLTREETQYF.

This chain uses TRBV7-9 with TRBJ1-5, with 8 bases matching TRBD1. Germline V gene lookup returns CDR1 SEHNR and CDR2 FQNEAQ (reference sequence). This CDR3 has 13 residues. J lost 5 bases, V lost 10 bases, and 7 bases had no gene match. This CDR3 is CATGGQGHQPQHF. Here the CDR3 DNA reads TGTGCCACCGGAGGACAGGGCCATCAGCCCCAGCATTTT.

This chain connects TRBV4-3 to TRBJ1-5, with D unclear. The CDR3 has 20 amino acids. Trimming pared 1 base from V and 4 bases from J, leaving 26 bases between. In germline, CDR1 is LGHNA, CDR2 YSLEER. CDR3 sequence reads: CASSQVSFFGVSDGNQPQHF. CDR3 nucleotides: TGCGCCAGCAGCCAAGTTTCGTTTTTCGGGGTGAGCGACGGAAATCAGCCCCAGCATTTT.

The chain's CDR3 is CASRPTDGGSYNEQFF. The CDR3 region has the DNA TGCGCCAGCAGGCCGACTGACGGAGGGTCCTACAATGAGCAGTTCTTC. The chain recombines TRBV4-1 with TRBJ2-1, with a weak D call TRBD2 (6 bases). The ends were cut back, 6 bases at V and 1 base at J, with 16 bases in the middle. Germline assignment: CDR1 MGHRA and CDR2 YSYEKL. The CDR3 runs to 16 residues.

The J gene is TRBJ1-5, the V gene TRBV2; 9 bases are shared with TRBD1. The CDR3 runs to 17 residues. CDR1 and CDR2 from the germline V gene are SNHLY and FYNNEI. J was trimmed by 7 bases and V by 5 bases; bases with no gene match: 15. The DNA of the CDR3 is TGTGCCAGCAGTCTAAATACCGGGACAGGGTCGGGACAGCCCCAGCATTTT. This sequence encodes CASSLNTGTGSGQPQHF.